Presented here are 22 T cell receptor beta chains from one specimen sequenced in a study of shared clonotypes between healthy human individuals. The naive CD8 population came from CD45RO-negative cells selected for CCR7, without terminally differentiated effector memory CD45RA+ cells. Assay used: immunoSEQ multiplex PCR; TCRdb lists only in-frame clones, some missing. The sample has about 2 million clones; approximately 94% are singletons. The sample was naive CD8+ T cells sorted from blood. Source of these receptors: a man between 18 and 29 years old in good health.

The sample holds one count of this clone. The chain couples TRBV7-8 to TRBJ2-5; the D is unclear. Germline V gene data show CDR1 as SGHVS and CDR2 as FQNEAQ. Trimming left V 1 base short and J 5 bases short, with 17 bases between. The CDR3 is 16 residues long. CDR3 region: CASSLDFRGVQETQYF. The CDR3 DNA follows: TGTGCCAGCAGCTTAGATTTTCGTGGGGTACAGGAGACCCAGTACTTC. The full variable domain, its missing parts supplied by reference TRBV7-8 and TRBJ2-5, is GAGVSQSPRYKVAKRGQDVALRCDPISGHVSLFWYQQALGQGPEFLTYFQNEAQLDKSGLPSDRFFAERPEGSVSTLKIQRTQQEDSAVYLCASSLDFRGVQETQYFGPGTRLLVL.

Concerning this clone: Other DNA sequences in the same sample also yield this CDR3. V and J are TRBV5-1 and TRBJ2-7; D tentatively reads TRBD1 or TRBD2 (5 bases each). The CDR3 sequence is 14 residues long. V lost 4 bases to trimming and J lost 1 base, with 12 bases between them. Germline V lookup: CDR1 SGHRS, CDR2 YFSETQ. The CDR3 region is CASSPSGGSYEQYF. The DNA for the CDR3 is TGCGCCAGCAGCCCTAGTGGGGGTTCCTACGAGCAGTACTTC.

The chain couples TRBV7-3 to TRBJ1-5; 7 nucleotides agree with TRBD1. The germline V gene has CDR1 SGHTA and CDR2 FQGTGA. Losses at the gene ends were 5 bases for V and 0 bases for J; bases not matched to a gene: 4. CDR3 length: 15 amino acids. CDR3 protein: CASSHGQASNQPQHF. Written as DNA, the CDR3 is TGTGCCAGCAGCCACGGACAGGCTAGCAATCAGCCCCAGCATTTT.

The sample holds a few counts of this clone. CDR3 bases: TGCAGCGTTGAAGAGGGGACTGGGTCACCCCTCCACTTT. Translation gives CSVEEGTGSPLHF. This chain joins TRBV29-1 and TRBJ1-6; D perhaps matches TRBD1 (5 bases). This CDR3 is 13 amino acids long. The germline V and J ends were trimmed by 0 bases and 10 bases, with 10 bases remaining between them. Germline values: CDR1 SQVTM, CDR2 ANQGSEA.

This clone was found once. The genes are TRBV5-8 and TRBJ2-2, with D maybe TRBD2 (6 bases). CDR1 and CDR2 from the germline V gene are SGHTS and YDEGEE. With 5 bases removed from V and 4 bases from J, the gap between germline ends came to 12 bases. This CDR3 is built from 14 residues. The CDR3: CASSYGGRTGELFF. For the CDR3, the DNA is TGTGCCAGCAGTTACGGGGGTCGCACCGGGGAGCTGTTTTTT.

J is TRBJ1-3 and V is TRBV18; D might be TRBD1 (6 bases). V was shortened by 2 bases and J by 2 bases, with 16 bases between the two germline ends. The CDR3 loop spans 17 amino acids. Germline V CDR1 and CDR2: KGHSH, LQKENI. CDR3 nucleotides: TGTGCCAGCTCACCATCGGGGCAGGGGTACGCTGGAAACACCATATATTTT. This translates into CASSPSGQGYAGNTIYF.

On this clone itself: The same CDR3 is also encoded by other DNA sequences in this sample. This rearrangement joins TRBV19 to TRBJ2-7, with a weak D call TRBD2 (5 bases). V gave up 4 bases and J gave up 0 bases, with 7 bases separating them. The V gene's germline CDR1 is LNHDA and CDR2 SQIVND (reference sequence). The CDR3 totals 13 residues. CDR3 loop: CASSSGLSYEQYF. CDR3 in DNA: TGTGCCAGTAGTAGCGGGCTCTCCTACGAGCAGTACTTC.

This clone was detected once. The J gene is TRBJ1-5, the V gene TRBV4-1; tentative D call: TRBD1 (6 bases). The V end was cut by 1 base, the J end by 10 bases, with 14 bases between. Per germline, CDR1 MGHRA and CDR2 YSYEKL. This CDR3 has 14 residues. CDR3 bases: TGCGCCAGCAGCCAAGGGACGGCAGGGGACCCCCAGCATTTT. This translates into CASSQGTAGDPQHF.

The chain links TRBV21-1 to TRBJ2-2; the D call in the table, TRBD2, was not verified against the DNA. TRBV21-1 corresponds to a pseudogene. This CDR3 has 13 amino acids. The DNA for the CDR3 is TGTGCCAGCAGAGGATACCGAGGCGGGGAGCTGTTTTTT. Its protein is CASRGYRGGELFF.

The chain recombines TRBV11-2 with TRBJ2-3; possibly TRBD2 for D (5 bases). Trimming took off 5 bases at V and 4 bases at J, with 19 bases between the two ends. Per the germline V gene, CDR1 is SGHAT and CDR2 is FQNNGV. The CDR3 totals 16 residues. The CDR3 DNA sequence: TGTGCCAGCAGCCCCTGGGCCCAACTAGATCCAGATACGCAGTATTTT. Protein: CASSPWAQLDPDTQYF.

The chain joins TRBV7-9 to TRBJ2-1; the D is unclear. Deletions cut 2 bases from V and 3 bases from J, with 8 bases between. This CDR3 spans 14 amino acids. CDR1 and CDR2 from the germline V gene are SEHNR and FQNEAQ (reference sequence). CDR3 bases: TGTGCCAGCAGCTTACACGCAGACTACAATGAGCAGTTCTTC. Translated: CASSLHADYNEQFF.

The rearrangement joins TRBV6-5 to TRBJ2-1; 8 positions agree with TRBD2. J lost 7 bases, V lost 6 bases, and 8 bases had no gene match. Germline CDR1 MNHEY, CDR2 SVGAGI. The CDR3 sequence is 14 residues long. In DNA, the CDR3 is TGTGCCAGCAGCCCCGGGGGGGAGAGTAATGAGCAGTTCTTC. It translates to CASSPGGESNEQFF.

This chain connects TRBV13 to TRBJ1-2; D is possibly TRBD1 (6 bases). Germline V lookup: CDR1 PRHDT, CDR2 FYEKMQ (reference sequence). The CDR3 contains 14 residues. V lost 3 bases to trimming and J lost 7 bases, with 15 bases between them. CDR3 residues: CASSFQGRFIGYTF. In DNA form, the CDR3 reads TGTGCCAGCAGCTTCCAGGGGCGTTTCATTGGCTACACCTTC.

The chain employs TRBV7-9 and TRBJ1-2, with 7 positions matching TRBD1. The germline V gene encodes CDR1 SEHNR and CDR2 FQNEAQ (reference sequence). V lost 5 bases to trimming and J lost 2 bases; unmatched junction nucleotides: 8. This CDR3 region has 15 residues. Written as DNA, the CDR3 is TGTGCCAGCAGCCCAACCGGGACAGCGAACTATGGCTACACCTTC. As protein: CASSPTGTANYGYTF.

This sequence joins TRBV10-1 and TRBJ2-7; 7 positions match TRBD1. The CDR3 sequence is 16 residues long. Germline loops: CDR1 WNHNN, CDR2 SYGVQD (reference sequence). V shed 3 bases and J 0 bases; nucleotides not matched to a gene: 8. CDR3 region: CASSDQGVGASYEQYF. CDR3 nucleotides: TGCGCCAGCAGTGATCAGGGGGTAGGGGCCTCCTACGAGCAGTACTTC.

The V call is TRBV5-1, the J call TRBJ2-7, with D tentatively TRBD1 (6 bases). This CDR3 spans 18 amino acids. The germline gives CDR1 SGHRS, CDR2 YFSETQ. Deletions cut 6 bases from V and 2 bases from J, with 27 bases between. This CDR3 is CASTPGALSGVNTYEQYF. The CDR3 DNA follows: TGCGCCAGCACCCCAGGGGCACTATCCGGGGTAAACACCTACGAGCAGTACTTC.

V usage is TRBV18 and J usage is TRBJ1-1, with 8 bases aligning to TRBD1. V lost 4 bases, J lost 3 bases, and 4 bases stayed unmatched. In germline, CDR1 is KGHSH, CDR2 LQKENI. This CDR3 is 14 amino acids long. The CDR3, as DNA: TGTGCCAGCTCACGAAAACAGGGGGACACTGAAGCTTTCTTT. This translates into CASSRKQGDTEAFF.

The chain uses TRBV27 and TRBJ2-1; D is uncertain. Trimming stripped 5 bases from V and 5 bases from J, with 7 bases between. Germline lookup yields CDR1 MNHEY and CDR2 SMNVEV (reference sequence). The CDR3 contains 12 residues. The CDR3 nucleotides read TGTGCCAGCAGTCCCGGAAACAATGAGCAGTTCTTC. Protein: CASSPGNNEQFF.

The CDR3 protein is CASSLGGGIEETQYF. The CDR3 DNA sequence: TGTGCCAGCAGCTTAGGGGGGGGGATAGAAGAGACCCAGTACTTC. The gene calls are TRBV7-8 and TRBJ2-5; 7 nucleotides line up with TRBD2. Germline CDR1 and CDR2: SGHVS and FQNEAQ. V shed 1 base, J shed 3 bases, and the junction held 5 bases outside the gene matches. There are 15 residues in the CDR3.

The rearrangement uses TRBV9 and TRBJ2-1; D is possibly TRBD1 or TRBD2 (5 bases each). This CDR3 is built from 16 residues. CDR1 and CDR2 from the germline V gene are SGDLS and YYNGEE. V shed 0 bases and J shed 4 bases, with 14 bases lying between them. CDR3 amino acids: CASSVGERGQYNEQFF. The CDR3, as DNA: TGTGCCAGCAGCGTAGGGGAACGGGGCCAATACAATGAGCAGTTCTTC.

The V gene is TRBV28, the J gene TRBJ1-1, with unresolved D. In germline, CDR1 is MDHEN, CDR2 SYDVKM. V was cut by 3 bases and J by 1 base, with 9 bases left in between. The CDR3 loop spans 14 amino acids. The CDR3 region is CASSFRAGNTEAFF. Written as DNA, the CDR3 is TGTGCCAGCAGTTTCCGGGCAGGGAACACTGAAGCTTTCTTT.

The rearrangement uses TRBV19 and TRBJ2-3, with D unresolved. This CDR3 region has 15 residues. Deletions cut 8 bases from V and 2 bases from J, with 17 bases between. CDR1 is LNHDA, CDR2 SQIVND, per germline (reference sequence). The DNA for the CDR3 is TGTGCCAGTGCTCAGGTGGAATTCTCCACAGATACGCAGTATTTT. Encoded protein: CASAQVEFSTDTQYF.